This T cell receptor (beta chain) was sequenced during a study of prognosis after radiotherapy for stage I lung cancer. The wider study: Patients numbered roughly 14 men and more than 5 women, aged 53 to 84 with a median of around 76 years. Study-level points and caveats: Patients who went on to get distant metastases had lower Shannon entropy after stereotactic body radiation therapy.

The CDR3 runs 15 residues. Germline CDR1 is SGHAT and CDR2 is FQNNGV. About this clonotype: The antigen is unknown. At one boundary the junction diverges from the germline segment, which might be a read error.

It was by two-round multiplex PCR that TCR beta CDR3 was amplified from genomic DNA. Each TRBV and TRBJ gene had its own primer in the first PCR round. From the multiplex PCR reads, TCRdb called clonotypes with MiXCR, one entry per CDR3 protein. This repertoire shows fewer than 25,000 distinct CDR3 sequences, 45% to 70% found once; its top ten account for 25% to 30%. Two sampling time points were used, and around 6 milliliters of peripheral blood were drawn at each. The chain has TRBV11-2 and TRBJ2-3; TRBD1 aligns across 10 bases. The sequencing used PBMCs, collected before or after stereotactic body radiation therapy (not recorded which). The sequence derives from a donor at least 50 years old with non-small cell lung cancer. CDR3 in amino acids: CASSSTGGGTYTQYF. The DNA for the CDR3 is TGTGCCAGCAGCTCGACAGGGGGCGGAACATATACCCAGTATTTT.